This is a list of T cell receptor beta chains from one sample in a study of radiation and T cells in renal cell carcinoma. Measured with immunoSEQ multiplex PCR; TCRdb has only the in-frame clones, and not every one. The sample consists of about 130,000 clones, 88% of them appearing once. The material was blood, obtained from a patient whose treatment included radiotherapy and nephrectomy. These receptors all come from a woman aged 70-85 years with renal cell carcinoma. Each CDR3 is given with its conserved first and last residue.

j_call v_call cdr3_aa
TRBJ2-3 TRBV7-2 CASSYITDTQYF
TRBJ2-7 TRBV5-1 CASSRPGQGYEQYF
TRBJ1-1 TRBV28 CASSSSDKAGTEAFF
TRBJ2-1 TRBV9 CASSGPRNNEQFF
TRBJ1-3 TRBV6-5 CASRRQMEGNTIYF
TRBJ1-2 TRBV5-1 CASSLADGAGGYTF
TRBJ1-4 TRBV10-3 CAIRGGATNEKLFF
TRBJ2-1 TRBV5-1 CASSLDVLSSYNEQFF
TRBJ2-7 TRBV6-5 CASRILGGGNEQYF
TRBJ1-6 TRBV6-5 CASSRDRGTSPLHF
TRBJ2-2 TRBV19 CASTAYKNTGELFF
TRBJ2-1 TRBV29-1 CSVEKTFNEQFF
TRBJ2-7 TRBV4-2 CASSQSASGGNEQYF
TRBJ2-6 TRBV19 CASTQGTSGANVLTF
TRBJ1-1 TRBV5-1 CASSVPGHSNTEAFF
TRBJ2-7 TRBV5-1 CASSPRLAGGLTYEQYF
TRBJ2-7 TRBV5-6 CASSSLGLAGVPYEQYF
TRBJ2-1 TRBV11-1 CASSLRYNEQFF
TRBJ1-2 TRBV7-2 CASSRDRAEYGYTF
TRBJ2-7 TRBV5-1 CASRRTGGSYEQYF
TRBJ2-7 TRBV28 CASSSTPPYEQYF
TRBJ2-7 TRBV6-1 CASIPEHGSYEQYF
TRBJ1-2 TRBV6-5 CASSPGPLLGYTF
TRBJ2-1 TRBV4-2 CASSSSGETYNEQFF
TRBJ2-3 TRBV4-2 CASSQDRDGRAVSTDTQYF
TRBJ2-2 TRBV30 CAWRGGLEHGELFF
TRBJ2-3 TRBV27 CASSLSRFDTQYF
TRBJ1-1 TRBV4-1 CASSQDLRGVNTEAFF
TRBJ2-3 TRBV7-6 CASSSTSGGADTQYF
TRBJ1-3 TRBV28 CASSLPRDRFSGNTIYF
TRBJ1-4 TRBV19 CASSQGRAEVLNEKLFF
TRBJ2-7 TRBV7-9 CASSSKTGADLSYEQYF
TRBJ2-2 TRBV2 CASRGTSVSGELFF
TRBJ1-6 TRBV30 CAWRDRNSPLHF
TRBJ1-4 TRBV7-8 CASSSRPATTNEKLFF
TRBJ2-5 TRBV7-9 CASSLGRGKGETQYF
TRBJ2-2 TRBV27 CASSLTAGGPFGELFF
TRBJ2-1 TRBV2 CASTLRLAGGSEQFF
TRBJ1-1 TRBV9 CASSVAIQGAEAFF
TRBJ2-3 TRBV18 CASSPLSSGGSTDTQYF
TRBJ1-5 TRBV19 CASSLGGNNNQPQHF
TRBJ1-5 TRBV5-6 CASSPRPSNQPQHF
TRBJ1-1 TRBV15 CATSRVGRTAEAFF
TRBJ1-4 TRBV7-9 CASSRPTGALVNEKLFF
TRBJ1-5 TRBV6-5 CASSYSRGQPQHF
TRBJ2-1 TRBV7-3 CASSLAGSLYNEQFF
TRBJ2-2 TRBV7-6 CASSLLASMNTGELFF
TRBJ1-1 TRBV7-2 CASSSEFMNTEAFF
TRBJ2-1 TRBV4-2 CASSRTAGGPNEQFF
TRBJ2-5 TRBV27 CASSLAQKETQYF
TRBJ2-7 TRBV5-6 CASSFRASGSYEQYF
TRBJ1-2 TRBV14 CASSQGQGRSYGYTF
TRBJ1-2 TRBV7-2 CASSSYVHGYTF
TRBJ2-2 TRBV30 CASDRENTGELFF